This is a list of T cell receptor beta chains from one sample in a study of type 1 regulatory T cells. One entry per CDR3 protein results from TCRdb running MiXCR on the reads. The sample lists over 90,000 distinct CDR3 sequences, 31% occurring once. The sequenced material came from CD4+ T cells, either the whole sample or a sorted fraction (not recorded which). These receptors were taken from a human donor in good health. Each CDR3 is given with its conserved first and last residue. A D gene is named only where the DNA matches it firmly. Some rows mark clone size as missing; the rest say once, few, many or name a class of expanded clone.

>TRBJ2-7|few|.|TRBV7-9
TGTGCCAGCACCGAACCCCTGGGCAGGGAATACGAGCAGTACTTC
CASTEPLGREYEQYF
>TRBJ2-1|.|TRBD2|TRBV10-1
TGCGCCAGCAGTGAGTCGCTTTTGACTAGCGGGGATGAGCAGTTCTTC
CASSESLLTSGDEQFF
>TRBJ2-1|.|TRBD2|TRBV20-1
TGCAGTGCTCTTAGCGGGATGAACTACAATGAGCAGTTCTTC
CSALSGMNYNEQFF
>TRBJ2-2|few|TRBD1|TRBV29-1
TGCAGCGCAGGACAGGCCACCGGGGAGCTGTTTTTT
CSAGQATGELFF
>TRBJ1-6|.|TRBD1|TRBV28
TGTGCCAGCAGTCGCGGGACAGGGGTGCGTTCACCCCTCCACTTT
CASSRGTGVRSPLHF
>TRBJ2-7|.|.|TRBV28
TGTGCCAGCAGCACCCGGGCTCCAAAAAGGCAGTACTTC
CASSTRAPKRQYF
>TRBJ2-7|.|.|TRBV7-2
TGTGCCAGCAGCTCGGCGCGCGAGCAGTACTTC
CASSSAREQYF
>TRBJ1-2|few|TRBD1|TRBV6-1
TGTGCCAGCAAGGGGGCGCGTGGCTATGGCTACACCTTC
CASKGARGYGYTF
>TRBJ2-7|once|.|TRBV7-8
TGTGCCAGCAGCTTAGCGCGTGGTAGTTCCGAGCAGTATTTC
CASSLARGSSEQYF
>TRBJ2-1|.|TRBD2|TRBV6-1
TGTGCCAGCAGTCCATCTAGCGGGGGAACCTACAATGAGCAGTTCTTC
CASSPSSGGTYNEQFF
>TRBJ2-1|.|.|TRBV5-1
TGCGCCAGCAGCTTGAATAGCGCTGAGCAGTTCTTC
CASSLNSAEQFF
>TRBJ2-5|.|.|TRBV7-9
TGTGCCAGCAGCTTAGATCCACACACGGAGACCCAGTACTTC
CASSLDPHTETQYF
>TRBJ2-7|.|.|TRBV27
TGTGCCAGCTCCCCGGCCGGCGCCACCTCCCTTGCGTACTTC
CASSPAGATSLAYF
>TRBJ2-1|many|TRBD2|TRBV20-1
TGCAGTGCTAGAGACCATCCCTGGGCTAGCGGGAGGCCAAGCTCCTACAATGAGCAGTTCTTC
CSARDHPWASGRPSSYNEQFF
>TRBJ2-7|few|TRBD1|TRBV2
TGTGCCAGCAGTGGGGGACAGGCCTTCGGCTTCTACGAGCAGTACTTC
CASSGGQAFGFYEQYF
>TRBJ2-2|few|.|TRBV3-1
TGTGCCAGCAGCCCCTCCAGGGGAGGTGGGGAGCTGTTTTTT
CASSPSRGGGELFF
>TRBJ2-6|few|.|TRBV6-5
TGTGCCAGCAGTTTGTCAATCTCTGGGGCCAACGTCCTGACTTTC
CASSLSISGANVLTF
>TRBJ2-5|.|.|TRBV20-1
TGCAGTGCTAGAGAGGGAGTTCGGGAGACCCAGTACTTC
CSAREGVRETQYF
>TRBJ1-1|.|.|TRBV7-2
TGTGCCAGCCTGCGCAGTAGAAACACTGAAGCTTTCTTT
CASLRSRNTEAFF
>TRBJ2-7|.|.|TRBV7-2
TGTGCCAGCAGCTTATCCGGGCCCTACGAGCAGTACTTC
CASSLSGPYEQYF
>TRBJ2-7|few|TRBD2|TRBV7-9
TGTGCCAGCAGCGGGACTAGCGGGAGAATCGGGTCCTACGAGCAGTACTTC
CASSGTSGRIGSYEQYF
>TRBJ2-4|many|.|TRBV29-1
TGCAGCGTTGAATCCCGACTAGCCAAAAACATTCAGTACTTC
CSVESRLAKNIQYF
>TRBJ2-7|.|TRBD2|TRBV5-1
TGCGCCAGCAGCTGGACCCTCTCAAGCGGGAGTTACGAGCAGTACTTC
CASSWTLSSGSYEQYF
>TRBJ2-1|few|TRBD2|TRBV6-1
TGTGCCAGCAGTGGGTTTGTAGCGGGAGGTGAGCAGTTCTTC
CASSGFVAGGEQFF
>TRBJ2-3|.|TRBD2|TRBV12-3/TRBV12-4
TGTGCCAGCTTCCTAGCGGGAGGCCCGGTCGATACGCAATATTTT
CASFLAGGPVDTQYF
>TRBJ2-1|few|.|TRBV14
TGTGCCAGCAGCCAAGATTGGACTGCGGGCAATGAGCAGTTCTTC
CASSQDWTAGNEQFF
>TRBJ2-4|.|TRBD2|TRBV7-2
TGTGCCAGCAGCCCCTGGACTAGCGGGACAAACATTCAGTACTTC
CASSPWTSGTNIQYF
>TRBJ2-7|few|.|TRBV4-2
TGTGCCAGCAGCCTTCGGCGGGCGGGGGAGCAGTACTTC
CASSLRRAGEQYF
>TRBJ2-5|few|TRBD1|TRBV7-8
TGTGCCAGCAGCTTAGCCCAGACAGGGGGCGCGGAGACCCAGTACTTC
CASSLAQTGGAETQYF
>TRBJ2-2|few|.|TRBV12-3/TRBV12-4
TGTGCCAGCAGTTTAGCTCAGTCCGGGGAGCTGTTTTTT
CASSLAQSGELFF
>TRBJ2-7|once|TRBD2|TRBV27
TGTGCCAGCATCGCAAGCGTCACGGGAGGGCCGAGAAAAAAGCAGTACTTC
CASIASVTGGPRKKQYF
>TRBJ2-7|.|TRBD2|TRBV20-1
TGCAGTGCTACGTTAGCGGGAGTAAGGTTCGAGCAGTACTTC
CSATLAGVRFEQYF
>TRBJ2-4|.|.|TRBV20-1
TGCAGTGCTAGGGCCGTGGGGCTCGGACTAGCCAAAAACATTCAGTACTTC
CSARAVGLGLAKNIQYF
>TRBJ2-7|.|.|TRBV5-1
TGCGCCAGCAGCTTGGTTTCAGGTTCCTACGAGCAGTACTTC
CASSLVSGSYEQYF
>TRBJ2-4|few|TRBD1|TRBV28
TGTGCCAGCAGTCCCGGGACAGGGATCCGCTACTTC
CASSPGTGIRYF
>TRBJ2-5|.|TRBD2|TRBV7-2
TGTGCCAGCAGCCCCGCTTTCGGGAGGGCCAGGGAGACCCAGTACTTC
CASSPAFGRARETQYF
>TRBJ2-7|.|.|TRBV20-1
TGCAGTGCTAGAGATCCGGCGGGACTGCCCAACGAGCAGTACTTC
CSARDPAGLPNEQYF
>TRBJ2-6|.|.|TRBV12-3/TRBV12-4
TGTGCCAGCAGTTTCCCTGGGGCCAACGTCCTGACTTTC
CASSFPGANVLTF
>TRBJ2-7|many|.|TRBV6-2/TRBV6-3
TGTGCCAGCAGTTACTCGAGGATTTACTACGAGCAGTACTTC
CASSYSRIYYEQYF
>TRBJ1-2|.|.|TRBV19
TGTGCCAGTACCCCCGTGCGGTCGATGGGAGGCTACACCTTC
CASTPVRSMGGYTF
>TRBJ2-7|once|TRBD2|TRBV5-1
TGCGCCAGCAGCTTGGATCTAGCGGGAGGTAACGAGCAGTACTTC
CASSLDLAGGNEQYF
>TRBJ1-3|few|.|TRBV5-4
TGTGCCAGCAGTCAGAAGGACAGTGGAAACACCATATATTTT
CASSQKDSGNTIYF
>TRBJ2-1|.|TRBD2|TRBV20-1
TGCAGTGCTAGCGGGAGGCCCAGCTCCTACAATGAGCAGTTCTTC
CSASGRPSSYNEQFF
>TRBJ2-3|.|.|TRBV11-2
TGTGCCAGCAGCTTAGATCTGGGGACGCAGTATTTT
CASSLDLGTQYF
>TRBJ2-1|few|.|TRBV7-2
TGTGCCAGCAGCCCAACGGGGCCGTACGAGCAGTTCTTC
CASSPTGPYEQFF
>TRBJ2-1|few|TRBD2|TRBV20-1
TGCAGTGCGGCGGGCTATGCGGGAGGAGTCGATGAGCAGTTCTTC
CSAAGYAGGVDEQFF
>TRBJ1-5|few|.|TRBV24-1
TGTGCCACCATCTTTGGGGGAGGGGTGGGCAATCAGCCCCAGCATTTT
CATIFGGGVGNQPQHF
>TRBJ1-5|.|.|TRBV7-2
TGTGCCAGCAGCCCGCTTCACAATCAGCCCCAGCATTTT
CASSPLHNQPQHF
>TRBJ2-7|few|TRBD2|TRBV7-6
TGTGCCAGTAGTACGGCTAGCGGGAGGGGTTCGGACGAGCAGTACTTC
CASSTASGRGSDEQYF
>TRBJ2-5|.|.|TRBV20-1
TGCAGACAATCGGGGGAATCAATTCAAGAGACCCAGTACTTC
CRQSGESIQETQYF
>TRBJ1-1|few|TRBD1|TRBV5-1
TGCGCCAGCAGCTTTACAGGGGGCGGATTTAACACTGAAGCTTTCTTT
CASSFTGGGFNTEAFF
>TRBJ2-3|few|TRBD2|TRBV6-5
TGTGCCAGTAGCGGGAGGAGAACAGATACGCAGTATTTT
CASSGRRTDTQYF
>TRBJ2-1|.|TRBD2|TRBV24-1
TGTGCCACCAGTGACCCAGCGGGAGGGATTTCCTACAATGAGCAGTTCTTC
CATSDPAGGISYNEQFF